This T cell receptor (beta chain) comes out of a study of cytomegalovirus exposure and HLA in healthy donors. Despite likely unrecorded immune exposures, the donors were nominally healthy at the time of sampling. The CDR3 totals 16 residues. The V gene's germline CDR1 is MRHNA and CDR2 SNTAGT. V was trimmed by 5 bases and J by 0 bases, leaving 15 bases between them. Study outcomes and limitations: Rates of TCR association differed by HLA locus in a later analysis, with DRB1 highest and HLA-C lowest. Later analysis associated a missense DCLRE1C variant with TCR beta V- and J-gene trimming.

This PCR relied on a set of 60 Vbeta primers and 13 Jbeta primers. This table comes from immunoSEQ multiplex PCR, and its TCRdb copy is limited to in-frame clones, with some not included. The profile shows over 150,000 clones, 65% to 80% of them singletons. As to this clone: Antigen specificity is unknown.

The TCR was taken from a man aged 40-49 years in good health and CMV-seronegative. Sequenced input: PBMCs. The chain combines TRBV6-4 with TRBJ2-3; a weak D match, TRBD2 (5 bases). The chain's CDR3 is CASSPEADYSTDTQYF. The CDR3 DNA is TGTGCCAGCAGTCCGGAGGCGGATTATAGCACAGATACGCAGTATTTT.